What follows are 10 T cell receptor beta chains derived from one specimen sequenced in a study of blood T cell repertoires in COVID-19. The method was immunoSEQ multiplex PCR; TCRdb's version includes in-frame clones alone and lacks a portion of them. In the table there are around 250,000 clones, approximately 85% of which are singletons. What was sequenced was PBMCs or T cells enriched from blood (not recorded which). The origin of the receptors is a woman aged 45-59 years who had recovered from COVID-19.

The rearrangement joins TRBV19 to TRBJ1-4, with unresolved D. The CDR3 runs 12 residues. V lost 6 bases and J lost 7, with 9 bases in between. CDR1 LNHDA and CDR2 SQIVND come from the germline V gene (reference sequence). In DNA form, the CDR3 reads TGTGCCAGTAGGGGCGTGGGTGAAAAACTGTTTTTT. Protein product: CASRGVGEKLFF.

The V call is TRBV7-6, the J call TRBJ2-3, with unresolved D. Trimming shortened V by 5 bases and J by 4 bases, and 16 bases separated the two germline ends. The CDR3 runs 15 residues. Germline CDR1 is SGHVS and CDR2 is FNYEAQ. DNA for the CDR3: TGTGCCAGCAGCCCTACCCAGGCATTCCCAGATACGCAGTATTTT. Translating gives CASSPTQAFPDTQYF. Complete variable domain (other parts from reference TRBV7-6 and TRBJ2-3): GAGVSQSPRYKVTKRGQDVALRCDPISGHVSLYWYRQALGQGPEFLTYFNYEAQQDKSGLPNDRFSAERPEGSISTLTIQRTEQRDSAMYRCASSPTQAFPDTQYFGPGTRLTVL.

CDR3 DNA sequence: TGTGCCAGCACCCCGACTAGCGGGACCTTTAATGAGCAGTTCTTC. Amino acid sequence: CASTPTSGTFNEQFF. The V and J genes are TRBV19 and TRBJ2-1; the match to TRBD2 covers 11 bases. The CDR3 is 15 amino acids. V was pared by 9 bases and J by 7 bases, with 11 bases of the junction left unmatched. CDR1 is LNHDA and CDR2 is SQIVND in the germline V gene (reference sequence).

This sequence joins TRBV30 and TRBJ1-2, with D perhaps TRBD1 (6 bases). Trimming cost V 5 bases and J 1 base, with 8 bases left between them. CDR3 size: 12 residues. CDR1 and CDR2 (germline): GTSNPN, SVGIG (reference sequence). Here the CDR3 reads CAWADSNYGYTF. DNA of the CDR3: TGTGCCTGGGCGGACAGTAACTATGGCTACACCTTC.

This CDR3 is CASSTRQENTEAFF. CDR3 in DNA: TGTGCCAGTAGTACCAGACAGGAGAACACTGAAGCTTTCTTT. The V gene is TRBV19, the J gene TRBJ1-1, with a possible D match to TRBD1 (6 bases). Germline V gene lookup returns CDR1 LNHDA and CDR2 SQIVND (reference sequence). CDR3 size: 14 residues. The V end was cut by 4 bases, the J end by 1 base, with 10 bases between. Filled out from reference TRBV19 and TRBJ1-1, the complete variable domain reads DGGITQSPKYLFRKEGQNVTLSCEQNLNHDAMYWYRQDPGQGLRLIYYSQIVNDFQKGDIAEGYSVSREKKESFPLTVTSAQKNPTAFYLCASSTRQENTEAFFGQGTRLTVV.

The table lists this clone with a few counts. The chain couples TRBV28 to TRBJ1-4, with 9 bases matching TRBD1. Trimming removed 2 bases from V and 0 bases from J; junction bases left unmatched: 7. The germline gives CDR1 MDHEN, CDR2 SYDVKM. The CDR3 sequence is 18 residues long. In DNA, the CDR3 is TGTGCCAGCAGTTTAGGGGGACAGGGAAATCCAACTAATGAAAAACTGTTTTTT. Its translation: CASSLGGQGNPTNEKLFF.

V is TRBV7-6 and J is TRBJ1-1; 8 bases are a match to TRBD1. Per germline, CDR1 SGHVS and CDR2 FNYEAQ. J was trimmed by 2 bases and V by 3 bases; bases with no gene match: 5. The CDR3 is 15 residues long. The CDR3: CASSLGGQVNTEAFF. In DNA form, the CDR3 reads TGTGCCAGCAGCTTGGGGGGACAGGTTAACACTGAAGCTTTCTTT.

Here the CDR3 reads CASSDLTKDEQYF. The CDR3 bases are TGTGCCAGCAGTGATCTAACGAAAGACGAGCAGTACTTC. The chain recombines TRBV6-1 with TRBJ2-7; D gene uncertain. V gave up 3 bases and J gave up 5 bases, with 11 bases separating them. The germline V gene has CDR1 MNHNS and CDR2 SASEGT. The CDR3 is made up of 13 amino acids.

This chain joins TRBV28 and TRBJ2-2, with TRBD1 matching over 7 bases. Trimming took 4 bases from V and 2 from J; bases not matched to a gene: 13. CDR3 size: 18 residues. The germline V gene encodes CDR1 MDHEN and CDR2 SYDVKM. DNA for the CDR3: TGTGCCAGCAGTTACCCTCCGACAGGGAAGGGTAACACCGGGGAGCTGTTTTTT. It yields the protein CASSYPPTGKGNTGELFF.

The gene calls are TRBV5-1 and TRBJ2-1; tentative D call: TRBD1 (6 bases). The CDR3 spans 14 residues. V was shortened by 1 base and J by 7 bases, with 12 bases between the two germline ends. Germline V lookup: CDR1 SGHRS, CDR2 YFSETQ. CDR3 residues: CASSLLGADNEQFF. In DNA, the CDR3 is TGCGCCAGCAGCTTGCTGGGGGCAGATAATGAGCAGTTCTTC.